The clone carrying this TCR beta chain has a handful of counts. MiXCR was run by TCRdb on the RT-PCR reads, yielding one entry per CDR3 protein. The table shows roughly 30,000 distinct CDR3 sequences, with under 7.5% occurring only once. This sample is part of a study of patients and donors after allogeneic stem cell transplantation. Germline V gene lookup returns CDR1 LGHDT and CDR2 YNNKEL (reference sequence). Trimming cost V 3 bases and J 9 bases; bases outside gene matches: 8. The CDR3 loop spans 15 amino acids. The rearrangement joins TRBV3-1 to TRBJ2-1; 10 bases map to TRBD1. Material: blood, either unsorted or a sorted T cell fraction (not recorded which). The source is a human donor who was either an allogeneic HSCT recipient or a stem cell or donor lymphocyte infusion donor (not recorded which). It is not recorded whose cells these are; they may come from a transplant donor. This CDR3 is CASSQATGGWGEQFF. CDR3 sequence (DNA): TGTGCCAGCAGCCAGGCGACAGGGGGCTGGGGTGAGCAGTTCTTC.